Presented here are 16 T cell receptor delta chains from one specimen sequenced in a study of gamma-delta T cells after stem cell transplantation. TCRdb re-processed the RT-PCR reads via CATT. The table lists about 1,400 delta-chain clones, roughly 2% of them singletons. The sample comprised gamma-delta T cells. All receptors derive from a human donor. It is not recorded whose cells these are; they may come from a transplant donor.

A remark on this clone: Translating this DNA gives a protein that differs at residues 13 and 17 from the TCRdb one, which belongs to a much larger clone; a read error is likely, and the protein shown is this translation. The DNA of the CDR3 is TGTGCTCTTGGGGAACAATTCTTCCTACGTTTAGTGGTGGATACGAGGGGCACCGATAAACTCATCTTT. It is translated as CALGEQFFLRLVVDTRGTDKLIF. This chain connects TRDV1 to TRDJ1, with a possible D match to TRDD2 (8 bases). The germline gives CDR1 TSWWSYY, CDR2 QGS. V gave up 1 base and J gave up 1 base, with 34 bases separating them. The CDR3 covers 23 residues.

This clone was seen only a few times. A read error is likely here: a far larger clone is one base away. This chain uses TRDV1 with TRDJ1; maybe TRDD3 (5 bases). The CDR3 loop spans 18 amino acids. Per germline, CDR1 TSWWSYY and CDR2 QGS. The V and J ends lost 3 bases and 0 bases respectively, with 20 bases between them. The CDR3 region is CALGDSTEGGEYTDKLIF. The CDR3 coding sequence is TGTGCTCTTGGGGACAGTACCGAGGGCGGGGAGTACACCGATAAACTCATCTTT.

This clone was seen only a few times. This may be a read error, as it is one base from a much larger clone. The V and J genes are TRDV2 and TRDJ3; 7 bases are a match to TRDD3. CDR1 and CDR2 from the germline V gene are GEAIGNYY and EKD. The CDR3 is made up of 21 amino acids. V trimming: 1 base; J trimming: 2 bases; junction bases outside the gene matches: 16. This CDR3 is CACDTGDLGGLSPWDTRQMFF. The CDR3 DNA sequence: TGTGCCTGTGACACTGGGGACCTGGGGGGTCTAAGCCCCTGGGACACCCGACAGATGTTTTTC.

The V and J genes are TRDV1 and TRDJ1; TRDD3 agrees at 12 bases. CDR3 length: 19 residues. Per germline, CDR1 TSWWSYY and CDR2 QGS. Trimming at V came to 1 base and at J to 0 bases, leaving 9 bases not matched to a gene. CDR3 in DNA: TGTGCTCTTGGGGAACGACCTGGGGGATACGAGGGTTACACCGATAAACTCATCTTT. Protein sequence: CALGERPGGYEGYTDKLIF.

There are a few counts of this clone. The protein TCRdb gives is from a much larger clone and does not agree with this DNA's translation at residue 13, likely a read error; the protein shown here comes from the DNA. This chain joins TRDV2 and TRDJ1, with 7 bases that match TRDD3. CDR1 and CDR2 (germline): GEAIGNYY, EKD. This CDR3 has 15 residues. The chain's CDR3 is CACDTLGTTAGKRIF. CDR3 sequence (DNA): TGTGCCTGTGACACACTGGGGACCACCGCGGGTAAACGCATCTTT.

With respect to this clone: The junction departs from germline at one end; a sequencing error may be responsible. At the DNA level, this CDR3 is encoded by other sequences in the same sample as well. The chain employs TRDV1 and TRDJ1, with 13 bases matching TRDD3. Per germline, CDR1 TSWWSYY and CDR2 QGS. CDR3 size: 27 residues. The CDR3 nucleotides are TGTGCTCTTGGGGAACTAGTCCTACGGTGTGGGTTTTTACTGGGGGATACGGCTTCCCTGTACACTGATAAACTCATCTTT. Residues: CALGELVLRCGFLLGDTASLYTDKLIF.

To note about this clone: TCRdb has a much larger clone's protein, which differs at residue 9 from the translation of this DNA, likely because of a read error; what is shown is the protein translated from the DNA. The V and J genes are TRDV2 and TRDJ1, with D uncertain. CDR1 and CDR2 (germline): GEAIGNYY, EKD. The CDR3 loop spans 14 amino acids. The germline V and J ends were trimmed by 3 bases and 3 bases, with 13 bases remaining between them. The DNA of the CDR3 is TGTGCCTGTGACCCGTTATCGGGCGCCGATAAACTCATCTTT. It translates to CACDPLSGADKLIF.

Only a few counts were recorded for this clone. The chain carries TRAV29/DV5 and TRDJ1, with D unclear. Per germline, CDR1 NSMFDY and CDR2 ISSIKDK. The CDR3 totals 14 residues. Trimming cost V 1 base and J 3 bases, with 13 bases left between them. CDR3 amino acids: CAASCLVWADKLIF. DNA of the CDR3: TGTGCAGCAAGCTGCCTTGTTTGGGCCGATAAACTCATCTTT.

This clone occurred a few times. A single base separates this from a much larger clone, so it may be a read error. V gene TRDV1 combines with J gene TRDJ1; 7 bases line up with TRDD3. The CDR3 loop spans 21 amino acids. J gave up 0 bases and V 5 bases, and 24 bases lay outside the gene matches. The germline V gene encodes CDR1 TSWWSYY and CDR2 QGS. Here the CDR3 DNA reads TGTGCTCTTGGGAAAGGGCCTGCCTTTAACATACTGGGGCCCTACACCGATAAACTCATCTTT. Translating gives CALGKGPAFNILGPYTDKLIF.

This clone has more than one count but fewer than ten. This likely reflects a read error, since a far larger clone is one base away. The chain uses TRDV1 and TRDJ1, with TRDD3 as a possible D gene (5 bases). The CDR3 length is 19 residues. Germline assignment: CDR1 TSWWSYY and CDR2 QGS. V was trimmed by 2 bases and J by 0 bases, leaving 22 bases between them. The CDR3, as DNA: TGTGCTCTTGGGGAAACGTGGGCTACTTCACTGGTGGACACCGATAAACTCATCTTT. It codes for CALGETWATSLVDTDKLIF.

Concerning this clone: A single base is all that separates this from a far larger clone, so a read error is likely. The chain is built from TRDV2 and TRDJ3, with 10 bases lining up with TRDD3. This CDR3 has 19 residues. The germline gives CDR1 GEAIGNYY, CDR2 EKD. CDR3 nucleotide sequence: TGTGCCTGTGACACCGGTGGACTGGGGGATTCCTGGGACACCCAACAGATGTTTTTC. It encodes CACDTGGLGDSWDTQQMFF.

This clone was seen only a few times. With only one base between it and a far larger clone, this is likely a read error. Other DNA sequences within the sample encode an identical CDR3. The chain carries TRDV2 and TRDJ1, with a possible D match to TRDD3 (6 bases). The V gene's germline CDR1 is GEAIGNYY and CDR2 EKD. V dropped 1 base and J dropped 7 bases, with 18 bases sitting between them. The CDR3 is 15 residues long. CDR3 sequence: CACDTLGTTAGKLIF. CDR3 sequence (DNA): TGTGCCTGTGACACGCTGGGGACCACCGCGGGTAAACTCATCTTT.

A note on this clone: A far larger clone is one nucleotide away, so this likely arose from a read error. This sample includes further DNA sequences coding for the same CDR3. The chain uses TRDV2 and TRDJ1; D remains ambiguous. The CDR3 is 24 amino acids. Germline V gene lookup returns CDR1 GEAIGNYY and CDR2 EKD. CDR3 residues: CACDTVGSTGGVIGNWEYTDKLIF. In DNA form, the CDR3 reads TGTGCCTGCGACACGGTCGGGTCTACGGGCGGGGTTATAGGTAATTGGGAGTACACCGATAAACTCATCTTT.

A remark on this clone: A read error is likely here: a far larger clone is one base away. This chain uses TRDV3 with TRDJ1, with 7 bases lining up with TRDD3. This CDR3 comprises 21 residues. Per germline, CDR1 TVYSNPD and CDR2 GDNSRS (reference sequence). V trimming: 1 base; J trimming: 0 bases; junction bases outside the gene matches: 26. The CDR3 region has the DNA TGTGCCTTTACCTCATGGCCATGTCCGGGGATATGGTTTCCGTACACCGATAAACTCATCTTT. Translation gives CAFTSWPCPGIWFPYTDKLIF.

This clone occurred a few times. A much larger clone lies one base from this, so it may be a read error. Within the sample, other DNA sequences also encode this same CDR3. The gene calls are TRDV1 and TRDJ1, with D uncertain. This CDR3 is built from 16 residues. Trimming took 6 bases from V and 2 from J, leaving 19 bases between them. CDR1 is TSWWSYY, CDR2 QGS, per germline. The CDR3: CALGEWPPRETDKLIF. CDR3 in DNA: TGTGCTCTTGGAGAATGGCCGCCCAGGGAGACCGATAAACTCATCTTT.

This clone was recorded a few times. Given a much more abundant clone one base away, this may be a read error. This chain connects TRDV2 to TRDJ1; TRDD3 aligns across 12 bases. Germline CDR1 is GEAIGNYY and CDR2 is EKD. Trimming took 6 bases from V and 0 from J; bases not matched to a gene: 13. There are 18 residues in the CDR3. CDR3 DNA sequence: TGTGCCTGTTTATCCCCCTGGGGGATACGCGGGTACACCGATAAACTCATCTTT. This gives the protein CACLSPWGIRGYTDKLIF.